A single sample is the source of the 24 T cell receptor beta chains below, sequenced in a study of T cells in Graves' hyperthyroidism and ophthalmopathy. There were TCR beta CDR3 regions amplified from RNA transcripts. When the TCR CDR3 underwent first-round RT-PCR, the HTBI primer set was used. TCRdb passed the multiplex PCR reads through MiXCR, listing each CDR3 protein once. The table lists about 410,000 distinct CDR3 sequences, about 15% of them singletons, with roughly 13% in the top ten. Input material: blood. These receptors were collected from a man younger than 30 with Graves' ophthalmopathy.

Many counts were recorded for this clonotype. This chain joins TRBV7-2 and TRBJ2-3; 7 bases line up with TRBD2. The ends lost 7 bases at V and 1 base at J; junction bases unmatched: 2. The CDR3 sequence is 13 residues long. Germline-derived CDR1 and CDR2 are SGHTA and FQGNSA. This CDR3 reads CASMSGGTDTQYF. The CDR3 nucleotides are TGTGCCAGCATGAGCGGGGGCACAGATACGCAGTATTTT.

This clonotype has a handful of counts. V and J are TRBV9 and TRBJ2-1, with a weak D call TRBD1 (8 bases). V gave up 5 bases and J gave up 5 bases, with 17 bases separating them. The CDR3 sequence is 15 residues long. Germline assignment: CDR1 SGDLS and CDR2 YYNGEE. In nucleotides, the CDR3 is TGTGCCAGCAGAACAGGGGGGCTAGCGGACAATGAGCAGTTCTTC. Protein sequence: CASRTGGLADNEQFF.

This clonotype was counted at least ten times. The gene calls are TRBV7-6 and TRBJ2-7, with 10 bases identical to TRBD1. Trimming removed 1 base from V and 2 bases from J; junction bases left unmatched: 5. The CDR3 has 16 residues. Germline lookup yields CDR1 SGHVS and CDR2 FNYEAQ. The CDR3 spells CASSLGPDRGAYEQYF. The CDR3 coding sequence is TGTGCCAGCAGCTTAGGTCCGGACAGGGGGGCCTACGAGCAGTACTTC.

This clonotype appeared many times. The chain joins TRBV28 to TRBJ2-1; TRBD2 matches at 8 bases. Germline values: CDR1 MDHEN, CDR2 SYDVKM. This CDR3 has 14 amino acids. J lost 4 bases, V lost 6 bases, and 5 bases had no gene match. CDR3 in amino acids: CASRTTSGYNEQFF. In DNA form, the CDR3 reads TGTGCCAGCAGGACTACTAGCGGATACAATGAGCAGTTCTTC.

This clonotype was counted ten times or more. The gene calls are TRBV7-2 and TRBJ2-1; D ambiguous. The CDR3 contains 18 residues. Germline values: CDR1 SGHTA, CDR2 FQGNSA. Trimming took off 1 base at V and 4 bases at J, with 20 bases between the two ends. The CDR3 loop is CASSLVVLGYGIYNEQFF. The CDR3 bases are TGTGCCAGCAGCTTAGTAGTTTTGGGCTACGGAATATACAATGAGCAGTTCTTC.

This chain links TRBV11-1 with TRBJ2-7; TRBD1 is a possible D gene (6 bases). The germline V gene encodes CDR1 SGHAT and CDR2 FQDESV (reference sequence). V dropped 3 bases and J dropped 5 bases, with 11 bases sitting between them. The CDR3 sequence is 13 residues long. The CDR3 reads CASSLAGVDEQYF. The CDR3 nucleotides are TGTGCCAGCAGCTTGGCAGGGGTCGACGAGCAGTACTTC.

The DNA of the CDR3 is TGTGCCAGCAGTTACTCGATACCGGGACCGGAGACCCAGTACTTC. Amino acid sequence: CASSYSIPGPETQYF. The genes are TRBV6-2 or TRBV6-3 and TRBJ2-5; the D call may be TRBD1 or TRBD2 (5 bases each). The CDR3 has 15 residues. V lost 0 bases to trimming and J lost 5 bases, with 13 bases between them. Germline lookup yields CDR1 MNHEY and CDR2 SVGEGT.

This clonotype was recorded a few times. The junction differs from germline at one of its ends, possibly a read error. The rearrangement links TRBV30 to TRBJ1-4, with 7 bases matching TRBD1. CDR3 size: 14 residues. Per the germline V gene, CDR1 is GTSNPN and CDR2 is SVGIG (reference sequence). CDR3 sequence: CAWLNRGGDEKLLF. CDR3 nucleotides: TGTGCCTGGCTCAACAGGGGAGGAGATGAAAAACTGCTTTTT.

This clonotype has ten or more counts. The genes are TRBV20-1 and TRBJ2-5, with D uncertain. The germline V and J ends were trimmed by 3 bases and 5 bases, with 13 bases remaining between them. The CDR3 is made up of 13 amino acids. CDR1 DFQATT and CDR2 SNEGSKA come from the germline V gene (reference sequence). The CDR3 here is CSASRSSGETQYF. The DNA for the CDR3 is TGCAGTGCTAGCAGGTCTAGTGGGGAGACCCAGTACTTC.

This clonotype was counted many times. The gene calls are TRBV4-2 and TRBJ2-7; 8 bases are shared with TRBD1. Trimming cost V 1 base and J 2 bases; bases outside gene matches: 10. The length of the CDR3 is 17 residues. CDR1 and CDR2 from the germline V gene are LGHNA and YNFKEQ. In DNA, the CDR3 is TGTGCCAGCAGCCAAGGGTTCCAGGGGGCAGGCACCTACGAGCAGTACTTC. It is translated as CASSQGFQGAGTYEQYF.

In regard to this clonotype: This sequence may be a read error, since a much larger clone differs from it by one base. The chain carries TRBV10-3 and TRBJ1-6, with TRBD1 matching 10 bases. This CDR3 spans 16 amino acids. The germline V gene encodes CDR1 ENHRY and CDR2 SYGVKD. CDR3 in DNA: TGTGCCAGCAGTGAGTTCCGGGACAGGGGATATCCACCCCTCCACTTT. Protein product: CASSEFRDRGYPPLHF.

This clonotype was detected once. A much larger clone is a single base away; this may be a read error. The chain joins TRBV9 to TRBJ2-7, with 10 bases matching TRBD2. The CDR3 sequence is 17 residues long. V shed 3 bases and J 7 bases; nucleotides not matched to a gene: 16. Per the germline V gene, CDR1 is SGDLS and CDR2 is YYNGEE. CDR3 DNA sequence: TGTGCCAGCAGCGGGGGACTAGCGAACCCCTTCTCTTTTGAGCAGTACTTC. Encoded protein: CASSGGLANPFSFEQYF.

About this clonotype: This may be a read error: a much more frequent sequence differs by one nucleotide. This likely comes from a read error, as the CDR3 has no conserved phenylalanine or tryptophan at its end. V gene TRBV2 combines with J gene TRBJ1-5, with 8 positions matching TRBD1. From germline, CDR1 is SNHLY and CDR2 FYNNEI. CDR3 length: 16 residues. V shed 0 bases, J shed 6 bases, and the junction held 7 bases outside the gene matches. CDR3 sequence: CASSEARQGAIQPQHL. For the CDR3, the DNA is TGTGCCAGCAGTGAAGCGCGCCAGGGGGCCATTCAGCCCCAGCATCTT.

This clonotype was seen at least ten times. A junction boundary mismatches the germline segment, possibly from a read error. V and J are TRBV5-1 and TRBJ2-3, with 10 positions matching TRBD2. Per germline, CDR1 SGHRS and CDR2 YFSETQ. This CDR3 has 15 residues. CDR3 residues: CASSLGLAVTDTQYF. Here the CDR3 DNA reads TGTGCCAGCAGCTTAGGACTAGCGGTCACAGATACGCAGTATTTT.

This clonotype was recorded at least ten times. V and J are TRBV7-8 and TRBJ2-7; the match to TRBD2 covers 15 bases. The V gene's germline CDR1 is SGHVS and CDR2 FQNEAQ. V trimming: 4 bases; J trimming: 2 bases; junction bases outside the gene matches: 24. The CDR3 extends over 23 amino acids. CDR3 nucleotide sequence: TGTGCCAGCAGCTCCCGCGGACTAGCGGGAGGGGGATCCAACTATCCATTACCCTACGAGCAGTACTTC. Amino acid sequence: CASSSRGLAGGGSNYPLPYEQYF.

The chain has TRBV6-9 and TRBJ2-1, with unresolved D. V shed 3 bases and J shed 3 bases, with 6 bases lying between them. The CDR3 contains 13 residues. Germline V gene sequence: CDR1 MNHGY, CDR2 SVAAGI. CDR3 region: CASSYDIYNEQFF. In DNA form, the CDR3 reads TGTGCCAGCAGTTACGATATCTACAATGAGCAGTTCTTC.

This clonotype was picked up many times. J is TRBJ1-5 and V is TRBV6-1; D not resolved. The CDR3 runs 15 residues. The germline CDR1 and CDR2 sequences are MNHNS and SASEGT. Trimming took 6 bases from V and 0 from J, leaving 12 bases between them. The CDR3 sequence is CASRSGLNSNQPQHF. CDR3 DNA: TGTGCCAGCAGATCCGGACTGAATAGCAATCAGCCCCAGCATTTT.

This clonotype was counted ten times or more. V is TRBV5-1 and J is TRBJ1-3; D is unresolved. CDR3 length equals 16 residues. V shed 2 bases and J shed 0 bases, with 12 bases lying between them. Germline CDR1 SGHRS, CDR2 YFSETQ. The chain's CDR3 is CASSFYGMSSGNTIYF. For the CDR3, the DNA is TGCGCCAGCAGCTTTTACGGCATGAGCTCTGGAAACACCATATATTTT.

The V and J genes are TRBV30 and TRBJ1-5; 11 bases line up with TRBD1. Germline values: CDR1 GTSNPN, CDR2 SVGIG (reference sequence). The CDR3 runs to 14 residues. The V gene end was trimmed by 5 bases and the J gene end by 4 bases; junction bases not matched to a gene: 4. CDR3: CAWAGTGGNQPQHF. CDR3 bases: TGTGCCTGGGCCGGGACAGGGGGGAATCAGCCCCAGCATTTT. The full variable domain, with the rest looked up from reference TRBV30 and TRBJ1-5, is SQTIHQWPATLVQPVGSPLSLECTVEGTSNPNLYWYRQAAGRGLQLLFYSVGIGQISSEVPQNLSASRPQDRQFILSSKKLLLSDSGFYLCAWAGTGGNQPQHFGDGTRLSIL.

Many counts were recorded for this clonotype. The chain has TRBV3-1 and TRBJ2-1; weak D call: TRBD1 (5 bases). Trimming removed 4 bases from V and 2 bases from J, with 18 bases in between. Germline V gene sequence: CDR1 LGHDT, CDR2 YNNKEL (reference sequence). This CDR3 is built from 17 residues. The CDR3 nucleotides are TGTGCCAGCAGCCCACGGCTACAGGAGATCCCCTACAATGAGCAGTTCTTC. It is translated as CASSPRLQEIPYNEQFF.

This chain connects TRBV6-1 to TRBJ1-2; a possible D gene is TRBD1 (6 bases). V was shortened by 5 bases and J by 3 bases, with 10 bases between the two germline ends. CDR1 and CDR2 from the germline V gene are MNHNS and SASEGT. This CDR3 has 13 residues. The CDR3 nucleotides are TGTGCCAGCAGTTCGAGGACAGACTATGGCTACACCTTC. Protein: CASSSRTDYGYTF.

Many counts were recorded for this clonotype. The gene calls are TRBV6-2 or TRBV6-3 and TRBJ2-1, with D perhaps TRBD1 (6 bases). The CDR3 has 13 amino acids. With 7 bases removed from V and 3 bases from J, the gap between germline ends came to 10 bases. Germline V gene data show CDR1 as MNHEY and CDR2 as SVGEGT. The CDR3, as DNA: TGTGCCAGCACAGGGGCAGTCTACAATGAGCAGTTCTTC. This gives the protein CASTGAVYNEQFF.

This clonotype was detected ten times or more. V and J are TRBV18 and TRBJ1-2; 7 bases are shared with TRBD1. The length of the CDR3 is 13 residues. Per germline, CDR1 KGHSH and CDR2 LQKENI. V gave up 3 bases and J gave up 10 bases; unmatched junction bases: 8. The CDR3 spells CASSPDREAHYTF. CDR3 bases: TGTGCCAGCTCACCCGACAGGGAGGCTCACTACACCTTC.

The V call is TRBV19, the J call TRBJ1-1; a weak D match, TRBD1 (6 bases). Germline CDR1 is LNHDA and CDR2 is SQIVND (reference sequence). Deletions cut 8 bases from V and 11 bases from J, with 12 bases between. The CDR3 totals 10 residues. The CDR3 reads CASSRGAAFF. CDR3 bases: TGTGCCAGTTCGAGGGGGGCGGCTTTCTTT. The full variable domain, in which reference TRBV19 and TRBJ1-1 provide the parts outside the CDR3, is DGGITQSPKYLFRKEGQNVTLSCEQNLNHDAMYWYRQDPGQGLRLIYYSQIVNDFQKGDIAEGYSVSREKKESFPLTVTSAQKNPTAFYLCASSRGAAFFGQGTRLTVV.